One sample yielded the 4 T cell receptor beta chains listed below, sequenced in a study of metastatic and nonmetastatic thyroid tumors. With MiXCR, TCRdb reprocessed the PCR reads. The sample consists of around 40,000 clones, roughly 27% of them appearing once. Patients were all untreated before their thyroid surgery. Input material: blood. These receptors were collected from a female donor with papillary thyroid cancer or a benign thyroid nodule (not recorded which). Some clones in this sample may be carry-over from other donors' samples.

This clone was counted only a few times. This chain links TRBV6-2 or TRBV6-3 with TRBJ2-2; 14 nucleotides agree with TRBD2. The V and J ends lost 6 bases and 2 bases, in that order; junction bases with no gene match: 8. The germline V gene has CDR1 MNHEY and CDR2 SVGEGT. This CDR3 is built from 18 residues. The CDR3 loop reads CASRRRLAGGPNTGELFF. DNA for the CDR3: TGTGCCAGCAGACGCCGACTAGCGGGAGGGCCTAACACCGGGGAGCTGTTTTTT.

Only a few counts were recorded for this clone. V gene TRBV6-2 or TRBV6-3 combines with J gene TRBJ2-7; D might be TRBD1 (6 bases). V lost 6 bases to trimming and J lost 2 bases, with 17 bases between them. CDR1 and CDR2 from the germline V gene are MNHEY and SVGEGT. The CDR3 is made up of 15 amino acids. The CDR3 protein is CASSGWAGDPYEQYF. The CDR3 DNA sequence: TGTGCCAGCAGCGGCTGGGCAGGGGATCCCTACGAGCAGTACTTC.

This clone occurred once. The same CDR3 arises from other DNA sequences in this sample as well. The chain links TRBV30 to TRBJ2-6; a possible D gene is TRBD1 (5 bases). Trimming removed 8 bases from V and 1 base from J, with 21 bases in between. Germline V gives CDR1 GTSNPN, CDR2 SVGIG (reference sequence). The length of the CDR3 is 17 residues. The CDR3 DNA reads TGTGCCCTGGGGCGTGGCCCAGTCTCTTCTGGGGCCAACGTCCTGACTTTC. It encodes CALGRGPVSSGANVLTF.

This clone has ten or more counts. V and J are TRBV20-1 and TRBJ2-1, with 8 bases lining up with TRBD2. V lost 2 bases and J lost 9; bases outside the gene matches: 12. Per the germline V gene, CDR1 is DFQATT and CDR2 is SNEGSKA (reference sequence). The CDR3 extends over 15 amino acids. The CDR3 protein is CSARIFGGDLGEQFF. The CDR3 coding sequence is TGCAGTGCTAGAATTTTCGGGGGGGATTTGGGTGAGCAGTTCTTC.